The subject of this entry is one T cell receptor (beta chain). This clone was counted only a few times. Its antigen remains undetermined. Base qualities were left out, and no much larger clone turns up one base away. This entry is derived from a study of blood T cell repertoires in COVID-19 (TCRdb year 2020). With respect to the entire study: Samples from collaborators originated in the United States, Italy and Spain and spanned both the acute and convalescent phases of COVID-19. The prospective study material was composed of cDNA or gDNA derived from T cells, B-cell-depleted T cells, or PBMCs. Deeply sampled blood TCRbeta repertoires from subjects exposed to, actively infected with, or recovered from COVID-19 were included in the dataset. The repertoires were released in a freely available public database intended as a resource for research on the immune response to SARS-CoV-2. The samples were drawn from two sources: the first 160 participants of the ongoing ImmuneRACE study, and 1,200 or so subjects contributed by 6 global collaborators. Sample metadata almost always included a de-identified subject ID, COVID-19 status, age in years and sex. Where HLA class I and class II types were available, the types were taken from metadata supplied by the sample provider, not from assay-based typing.

Enrolling through a virtual design, the prospective study's participants ranged in age from roughly 18 to 95 years and lived across roughly 24 United States geographic areas. To assign participants to cohorts, the prospective study relied on clinical history that participants themselves reported in a screening survey and a study questionnaire. ImmuneRACE Cohort 3 recovered participants were defined by two consecutive negative NP/OP PCR tests, healthcare professional clearance, or symptom resolution. In the prospective study, whole blood, serum and a nasopharyngeal or oropharyngeal swab were collected from each participant by mobile phlebotomists. Over a roughly 2-month period, participants in the prospective study had the option of providing additional blood draws and questionnaires. Before DNA extraction, prospective study blood samples were shipped either frozen or at room temperature. Study-level results and caveats: The amount of clinical and demographic metadata varied by source and participant and was provided uncurated.

The CDR3 runs 15 amino acids, cysteine and phenylalanine included. The entry retains the CDR3 DNA only, 45 bases that are in frame from base 1. CDR1 and CDR2, looked up from the germline V gene, are SNHLY and FYNNEI. The V end gives up 6 bases and the J end 6 bases, leaving 10 bases in the junction not matched to a gene. The immunoSEQ Assay, a bias-controlled multiplex PCR, was used to amplify TCRbeta CDR3 regions from genomic DNA. On the authors' methods: Nucleated cell counts per sample were estimated from amplification of reference gene primers within the assay. Sequence reads were collapsed and filtered to measure the absolute abundance of every unique TCRbeta CDR3 rearrangement. For each sample, productive Simpson clonality was calculated as the square root of Simpson's diversity index over productive rearrangements. TCRdb stores this immuneACCESS table with in-frame sequences only. Part of the clones is absent; in the studies checked, under half of the shortfall reflects unresolved V genes, and no reason is known for the rest. From that table come the V and J calls and clone size; the DNA was used to work out D and trimming. This sample has some 160,000 clones in its table, and approximately 86% of those were observed once. The top ten clonotypes cover 6.2% of the sample.

This receptor chain uses TRBV2 and TRBJ1-5; 8 bases in between match TRBD1. The clonotype was recovered from a woman aged 40-49 years who had recovered from COVID-19. Material for sequencing was PBMCs or T cells enriched from blood (not recorded which). The CDR3 reads as follows: CASRSDRGGTQPQHF. The bases read TGTGCCAGCAGGTCCGACAGGGGTGGAACTCAGCCCCAGCATTTT.